The 27 T cell receptor beta chains below were found in one sample sequenced in a study of identical twins. TCRdb processed the 5' RACE reads anew with MiXCR; each CDR3 protein has one entry. Of fewer than 650,000 distinct CDR3 sequences in the sample, around 9.6% are singletons; the top ten hold around 3.1%. The same data also went into a second study, on yellow fever vaccine responses in identical twins.

The sequenced sample consisted of PBMCs. These receptors were obtained from a young woman in good health.

This clonotype was counted only a few times. Here the CDR3 reads CASSRDIPSYEQYF. CDR3 in DNA: TGTGCCAGCAGCAGGGACATCCCCTCCTACGAGCAGTACTTC. The rearrangement links TRBV7-2 to TRBJ2-7, with D possibly being TRBD1 (6 bases). V lost 5 bases to trimming and J lost 0 bases, with 11 bases between them. From germline, CDR1 is SGHTA and CDR2 FQGNSA. CDR3 length: 14 residues.

The CDR3: CAISESGRRGGTEAFF. The CDR3 nucleotides are TGTGCCATCAGTGAGTCAGGGCGCAGGGGAGGCACTGAAGCTTTCTTT. The chain has TRBV10-3 and TRBJ1-1; D perhaps matches TRBD1 (6 bases). The V end lost 0 bases, the J end lost 4 bases, and 15 bases lay between the germline ends. CDR1 is ENHRY, CDR2 SYGVKD, per germline. There are 16 residues in the CDR3.

This clonotype came up many times. V and J are TRBV20-1 and TRBJ1-5, with D unclear. CDR1 is DFQATT and CDR2 is SNEGSKA in the germline V gene (reference sequence). The CDR3 loop spans 13 amino acids. V gave up 3 bases and J gave up 5 bases, with 11 bases separating them. The CDR3 DNA reads as TGCAGTGCTAGGGGGAGCTGGGATCAGCCCCAGCATTTT. It encodes CSARGSWDQPQHF.

J is TRBJ2-5 and V is TRBV6-2 or TRBV6-3, with unresolved D. V was cut by 2 bases and J by 5 bases, with 18 bases left in between. The CDR3 contains 16 residues. Germline values: CDR1 MNHEY, CDR2 SVGEGT. Written as DNA, the CDR3 is TGTGCCAGCAGTTACGTTGGTAGGATCGGTGATGAGACCCAGTACTTC. As protein: CASSYVGRIGDETQYF.

Note on this clonotype: Because it lacks the conserved phenylalanine or tryptophan at the end, this CDR3 is likely a read error. The V gene is TRBV28, the J gene TRBJ1-1, with a tentative D call TRBD1 (5 bases). This CDR3 has 14 residues. Per germline, CDR1 MDHEN and CDR2 SYDVKM. Trimming removed 8 bases from V and 2 bases from J, with 15 bases in between. CDR3 protein: CASGRAGHNTEAFL. The CDR3 DNA sequence: TGTGCCAGCGGACGGGCAGGACATAACACTGAAGCTTTCCTT.

This clonotype was picked up many times. V and J are TRBV29-1 and TRBJ2-3; D ambiguous. Between the trimmed V and J ends, which lost 3 bases and 2 bases, there was a span of 6 bases. CDR3 length: 12 residues. Germline assignment: CDR1 SQVTM and CDR2 ANQGSEA. The CDR3 protein is CSVDAATDTQYF. The CDR3 bases are TGCAGCGTTGACGCAGCCACAGATACGCAGTATTTT.

This clonotype was detected only a few times. The chain links TRBV12-3 or TRBV12-4 to TRBJ1-6; D is unresolved. The V end was cut by 6 bases, the J end by 3 bases, with 6 bases between. The CDR3 extends over 13 amino acids. CDR3 protein: CASSWNYNSPLHF. As DNA, the CDR3 is TGTGCCAGCAGCTGGAACTATAATTCACCCCTCCACTTT.

This clonotype was found a few times. The chain couples TRBV20-1 to TRBJ2-2, with no clear D. Germline-derived CDR1 and CDR2 are DFQATT and SNEGSKA (reference sequence). This CDR3 has 17 residues. Trimming shortened V by 2 bases and J by 3 bases, and 19 bases separated the two germline ends. The CDR3 DNA reads TGCAGTGCTAGATATCTGGACGCAAGACCCCACACCGGGGAGCTGTTTTTT. Protein product: CSARYLDARPHTGELFF.

CDR3 sequence (DNA): TGTGCCTGGATTATTGGAGAGACCCAGTACTTC. This gives the protein CAWIIGETQYF. The chain employs TRBV30 and TRBJ2-5; the D is unclear. CDR1 GTSNPN and CDR2 SVGIG come from the germline V gene (reference sequence). The CDR3 has 11 residues. Trimming left V 4 bases short and J 4 bases short, with 7 bases between.

This clonotype was seen many times. The chain has TRBV5-1 and TRBJ2-3; a weak D match, TRBD2 (6 bases). The germline V and J ends were trimmed by 2 bases and 4 bases, with 11 bases remaining between them. The CDR3 is made up of 14 amino acids. Germline V gene lookup returns CDR1 SGHRS and CDR2 YFSETQ. The CDR3 nucleotides read TGCGCCAGCAGCTTCCGGTCGGGGGCAGATACGCAGTATTTT. Residues: CASSFRSGADTQYF. The variable domain in full, completed from reference TRBV5-1 and TRBJ2-3, reads KAGVTQTPRYLIKTRGQQVTLSCSPISGHRSVSWYQQTPGQGLQFLFEYFSETQRNKGNFPGRFSGRQFSNSRSEMNVSTLELGDSALYLCASSFRSGADTQYFGPGTRLTVL.

The chain recombines TRBV4-1 with TRBJ2-3; D unclear. Trimming stripped 2 bases from V and 7 bases from J, with 7 bases between. Germline CDR1 MGHRA, CDR2 YSYEKL. This CDR3 region has 12 residues. CDR3 in amino acids: CASSQRENTQYF. The CDR3, as DNA: TGCGCCAGCAGCCAACGCGAAAATACGCAGTATTTT.

This clonotype was observed a few times. This chain connects TRBV27 to TRBJ1-2; D not resolved. Germline CDR1 reads MNHEY; CDR2 reads SMNVEV (reference sequence). Trimming took 6 bases from V and 7 from J, leaving 12 bases between them. The CDR3 is made up of 12 amino acids. The CDR3 nucleotides read TGTGCCAGCAGCGACCGGGGAGGTGGCTACACCTTC. Its translation is CASSDRGGGYTF.

V usage is TRBV14 and J usage is TRBJ1-4, with D perhaps TRBD1 (5 bases). Trimming removed 1 base from V and 0 bases from J, with 15 bases in between. This CDR3 is 18 amino acids long. CDR1 is SGHDN and CDR2 is FVKESK in the germline V gene. CDR3 DNA sequence: TGTGCCAGCAGCCAAGGGCTGGGACGGAGAGCAACTAATGAAAAACTGTTTTTT. Protein sequence: CASSQGLGRRATNEKLFF.

The rearrangement joins TRBV20-1 to TRBJ2-7, with 7 positions matching TRBD1. The CDR3 spans 16 residues. Per germline, CDR1 DFQATT and CDR2 SNEGSKA (reference sequence). J was trimmed by 1 base and V by 6 bases; bases with no gene match: 15. The CDR3 nucleotides read TGCAGTGCCCACTCCACCCGACAGGGAAGTTCCTACGAGCAGTACTTC. Its protein is CSAHSTRQGSSYEQYF.

This clonotype appeared many times. The chain joins TRBV4-3 to TRBJ2-3; 7 bases agree with TRBD2. Germline V gene sequence: CDR1 LGHNA, CDR2 YSLEER. The V segment lost 0 bases and the J segment 4 bases; nucleotides outside the gene matches: 4. There are 15 residues in the CDR3. CDR3 in amino acids: CASSQDRLAADTQYF. In DNA form, the CDR3 reads TGCGCCAGCAGCCAAGATCGACTAGCAGCAGATACGCAGTATTTT.

This clonotype was recorded at least ten times. The chain joins TRBV12-3 or TRBV12-4 to TRBJ1-1, with a tentative D call TRBD1 (6 bases). This CDR3 contains 14 residues. V lost 2 bases and J 4 bases, leaving 11 bases between the germline ends. CDR3 amino acids: CASSLKGGGTEAFF. CDR3 DNA sequence: TGTGCCAGCAGTTTAAAAGGGGGGGGCACTGAAGCTTTCTTT.

The sample holds many counts of this clonotype. The chain employs TRBV28 and TRBJ2-5; perhaps TRBD2 as D (5 bases). The CDR3 is 15 residues long. V lost 2 bases and J 5 bases, leaving 15 bases between the germline ends. Per the germline V gene, CDR1 is MDHEN and CDR2 is SYDVKM. The DNA for the CDR3 is TGTGCCAGCAGTTTAACCAGACTACTATTGGAGACCCAGTACTTC. It is translated as CASSLTRLLLETQYF. Full variable domain (missing parts from reference TRBV28 and TRBJ2-5): DVKVTQSSRYLVKRTGEKVFLECVQDMDHENMFWYRQDPGLGLRLIYFSYDVKMKEKGDIPEGYSVSREKKERFSLILESASTNQTSMYLCASSLTRLLLETQYFGPGTRLLVL.

This clonotype was counted ten times or more. The chain recombines TRBV12-3 or TRBV12-4 with TRBJ1-1; D gene uncertain. The V and J ends lost 6 bases and 1 base respectively, with 9 bases between them. The CDR3 consists of 13 residues. The CDR3 region has the DNA TGTGCCAGCAGCCGGCCACCGAACACTGAAGCTTTCTTT. Translated: CASSRPPNTEAFF.

With regard to this clonotype: A clone one base away is much larger, so this may be a read error. The chain uses TRBV4-3 and TRBJ2-3; possibly TRBD1 for D (7 bases). The V gene's germline CDR1 is LGHNA and CDR2 YSLEER. This CDR3 region has 15 residues. The CDR3 spells CASSPSGGGSDAQYF. The DNA for the CDR3 is TGCGCCAGCAGCCCATCAGGGGGAGGCTCAGATGCGCAGTATTTT.

The rearrangement uses TRBV4-3 and TRBJ2-5; TRBD1 might be the D (6 bases). Germline lookup yields CDR1 LGHNA and CDR2 YSLEER. The length of the CDR3 is 15 residues. Trimming cost V 0 bases and J 3 bases, with 11 bases left between them. The DNA for the CDR3 is TGCGCCAGCAGCCAAGATGATAGGACAGAAGAGACCCAGTACTTC. Protein sequence: CASSQDDRTEETQYF.

This clonotype was found a few times. The rearrangement joins TRBV10-3 to TRBJ2-2, with D possibly matching TRBD1 (7 bases). The V gene lost 8 bases and the J gene lost 3 bases, with 16 bases spanning the gap. Per the germline V gene, CDR1 is ENHRY and CDR2 is SYGVKD. The length of the CDR3 is 15 residues. Here the CDR3 DNA reads TGTGCCATCGACTCAGGGGGGCCCGACACCGGGGAGCTGTTTTTT. It codes for CAIDSGGPDTGELFF.

This chain uses TRBV5-1 with TRBJ2-5; D perhaps matches TRBD1 (5 bases). The CDR3 totals 15 residues. CDR1 and CDR2 (germline): SGHRS, YFSETQ. V was clipped by 4 bases and J by 5 bases, with 18 bases between them. Written as DNA, the CDR3 is TGCGCCAGCAGCCCGGTTGGCCAGGGTCGGGAGACCCAGTACTTC. Encoded protein: CASSPVGQGRETQYF.

This clonotype was seen repeatedly, ten times or more. The gene calls are TRBV12-3 or TRBV12-4 and TRBJ2-2, with D unclear. V shed 7 bases and J shed 4 bases, with 4 bases lying between them. The CDR3 covers 11 residues. As DNA, the CDR3 is TGTGCCAGCACCGTCACCGGGGAGCTGTTTTTT. Amino acids: CASTVTGELFF.

There are a few counts of this clonotype. V and J are TRBV29-1 and TRBJ2-3; D is undetermined. Germline loops: CDR1 SQVTM, CDR2 ANQGSEA. The CDR3 has 12 amino acids. Trimming pared 3 bases from V and 9 bases from J, leaving 13 bases between. As DNA, the CDR3 is TGCAGCGTTGAGGGTCCCTCGCTAACGCAGTATTTT. Translation: CSVEGPSLTQYF.

CDR3 nucleotides: TGTGCCAGCAGGAATAGCGGGAGTTTCTCCTACGAGCAGTACTTC. Amino acid sequence: CASRNSGSFSYEQYF. The chain is built from TRBV25-1 and TRBJ2-7; 9 bases agree with TRBD2. The germline CDR1 and CDR2 sequences are MGHDK and SYGVNS. Trimming took 6 bases from V and 0 from J; bases not matched to a gene: 6. This CDR3 is 15 amino acids long.

This sequence joins TRBV6-1 and TRBJ2-3, with a tentative D call TRBD2 (7 bases). Trimming removed 7 bases at V and 1 base at J, with 18 bases between. CDR1 MNHNS and CDR2 SASEGT come from the germline V gene. CDR3 length equals 16 residues. Here the CDR3 reads CASKGGVISGTDTQYF. CDR3 bases: TGTGCCAGCAAGGGGGGGGTCATCAGCGGCACAGATACGCAGTATTTT.

V and J are TRBV7-9 and TRBJ2-2; weak D call: TRBD1 (5 bases). The CDR3 spans 15 residues. Germline CDR1 is SEHNR and CDR2 is FQNEAQ (reference sequence). The germline V and J ends were trimmed by 6 bases and 5 bases, with 16 bases remaining between them. The DNA of the CDR3 is TGTGCCAGCAGGGTTACAGGAAAGAGGACCGGGGAGCTGTTTTTT. As protein: CASRVTGKRTGELFF.